What follows are 3 T cell receptor beta chains derived from one specimen sequenced in a study of T cell responses to AZD1222 COVID-19 vaccine. Sequencing was performed with immunoSEQ multiplex PCR; in TCRdb, only in-frame clones are kept and a portion is missing. The sample contains 150,000 to 200,000 clones, about 89% of which appear only once. The sample here was peripheral blood, taken 28 days after the second AZD1222 dose. All receptors derive from an adult who received the AZD1222 COVID-19 vaccine.

The chain is built from TRBV11-2 and TRBJ2-1; possibly TRBD2 for D (8 bases). This CDR3 has 17 amino acids. Germline lookup yields CDR1 SGHAT and CDR2 FQNNGV. Between the trimmed V and J ends, which lost 5 bases and 8 bases, there was a span of 25 bases. The CDR3 spells CASSDLGLAGGDDEQFF. As DNA, the CDR3 is TGTGCCAGCAGCGACCTAGGACTAGCAGGGGGGGATGATGAGCAGTTCTTC.

The chain employs TRBV5-6 and TRBJ1-2, with a possible D match to TRBD1 (5 bases). CDR3 size: 14 residues. V shed 2 bases and J shed 3 bases, with 11 bases lying between them. Germline-derived CDR1 and CDR2 are SGHDT and YYEEEE. As DNA, the CDR3 is TGTGCCAGCAGCTTAAACGGGGCTGACTATGGCTACACCTTC. Its protein is CASSLNGADYGYTF.

The rearrangement uses TRBV9 and TRBJ1-1; D remains unclear. This CDR3 is 14 amino acids long. Per the germline V gene, CDR1 is SGDLS and CDR2 is YYNGEE. The V end was cut by 4 bases, the J end by 2 bases, with 12 bases between. CDR3: CASSFEAFNTEAFF. CDR3 sequence (DNA): TGTGCCAGCAGCTTCGAAGCTTTTAACACTGAAGCTTTCTTT.